These 2 T cell receptor beta chains were sequenced from one sample in a study of shared clonotypes between healthy human individuals. The assay was immunoSEQ multiplex PCR, and TCRdb's table has in-frame clones only and misses some. The data contain 650,000 to 800,000 clones, 55% to 80% of them singletons. The specimen was memory CD4+ T cells sorted from blood. Subset noted: CD45RA-negative fraction. All receptors derive from a woman under 40 in good health.

Only a few counts were recorded for this clone. The gene calls are TRBV5-1 and TRBJ2-2; TRBD2 agrees at 10 bases. Germline V gene sequence: CDR1 SGHRS, CDR2 YFSETQ. The CDR3 runs 15 residues. V trimming: 1 base; J trimming: 6 bases; junction bases outside the gene matches: 3. CDR3 sequence: CASSLLSGRAGELFF. CDR3 DNA: TGCGCCAGCAGCTTGTTAAGCGGGAGGGCCGGGGAGCTGTTTTTT.

This clone was seen once. J is TRBJ1-4 and V is TRBV5-1; no firm D call. The CDR3 spans 18 residues. Germline lookup yields CDR1 SGHRS and CDR2 YFSETQ. V shed 2 bases and J shed 8 bases, with 25 bases lying between them. CDR3 sequence reads: CASSFGHEQWGFGEKLFF. CDR3 DNA: TGCGCCAGCAGCTTCGGGCATGAACAGTGGGGATTCGGCGAAAAACTGTTTTTT.